The 9 T cell receptor beta chains listed next were all sequenced from one sample in a study of blood T cell repertoires in COVID-19. Method: immunoSEQ multiplex PCR; TCRdb's copy keeps in-frame clones and lacks some. The data contain around 310,000 clones, about nine tenths of them singletons. Sequenced sample: PBMCs or T cells enriched from blood (not recorded which). These TCRs come from a woman aged 25 to 39 who had recovered from COVID-19.

This chain uses TRBV14 with TRBJ1-1; D may be TRBD1 (5 bases). Trimming cost V 0 bases and J 0 bases, with 17 bases left between them. This CDR3 has 18 amino acids. Germline lookup yields CDR1 SGHDN and CDR2 FVKESK. CDR3 sequence (DNA): TGTGCCAGCAGCCAAGAAGGGGCCCGCTTGAAGGTGAACACTGAAGCTTTCTTT. Translation: CASSQEGARLKVNTEAFF.

The genes are TRBV24-1 and TRBJ2-2, with a possible D match to TRBD1 (5 bases). V shed 4 bases and J shed 6 bases, with 14 bases lying between them. The germline V gene has CDR1 KGHDR and CDR2 SFDVKD. The CDR3 spans 15 residues. CDR3 residues: CATSDPRQPAGELFF. Here the CDR3 DNA reads TGTGCCACCAGTGACCCACGACAGCCAGCCGGGGAGCTGTTTTTT.

This clone was seen a handful of times. V is TRBV5-1 and J is TRBJ1-6; D is possibly TRBD1 (6 bases). Trimming removed 0 bases at V and 6 bases at J, with 13 bases between. There are 16 residues in the CDR3. Germline values: CDR1 SGHRS, CDR2 YFSETQ. CDR3 protein: CASSLGQGLSNSPLHF. Here the CDR3 DNA reads TGCGCCAGCAGCTTGGGGCAGGGGTTGTCTAATTCACCCCTCCACTTT.

This clone occurred once. V gene TRBV13 combines with J gene TRBJ2-6; D is unclear. The V end was cut by 3 bases, the J end by 0 bases, with 6 bases between. The CDR3 totals 15 residues. CDR1 PRHDT and CDR2 FYEKMQ come from the germline V gene (reference sequence). The CDR3 loop reads CASSFSYSGANVLTF. Written as DNA, the CDR3 is TGTGCCAGCAGCTTCTCTTACTCTGGGGCCAACGTCCTGACTTTC. Using reference TRBV13 and TRBJ2-6 for the parts outside the CDR3, the full variable domain is AAGVIQSPRHLIKEKRETATLKCYPIPRHDTVYWYQQGPGQDPQFLISFYEKMQSDKGSIPDRFSAQQFSDYHSELNMSSLELGDSALYFCASSFSYSGANVLTFGAGSRLTVL.

This chain uses TRBV19 with TRBJ1-1; tentative D call: TRBD1 (6 bases). CDR1 is LNHDA, CDR2 SQIVND, per germline (reference sequence). CDR3 length equals 13 residues. V was clipped by 4 bases and J by 3 bases, with 9 bases between them. The CDR3 region has the DNA TGTGCCAGTAGTAGGGGGCCCGACACTGAAGCTTTCTTT. The encoded protein is CASSRGPDTEAFF.

The chain joins TRBV25-1 to TRBJ1-1, with TRBD1 identical over 9 bases. The CDR3 length is 15 residues. The V and J ends lost 4 bases and 6 bases, in that order; junction bases with no gene match: 9. The germline CDR1 and CDR2 sequences are MGHDK and SYGVNS. In DNA, the CDR3 is TGTGCCAGCAGTGTTAACAGGGGGCTTCAACCTGAAGCTTTCTTT. Translation: CASSVNRGLQPEAFF.

The chain joins TRBV27 to TRBJ1-2, with D possibly TRBD1 on 5 matching bases. The CDR3 has 13 amino acids. CDR1 MNHEY and CDR2 SMNVEV come from the germline V gene (reference sequence). V shed 4 bases and J shed 4 bases, with 10 bases lying between them. This chain's CDR3 is CASSWGLTYGYTF. CDR3 nucleotides: TGTGCCAGCAGTTGGGGACTTACCTATGGCTACACCTTC.

This clone was observed a single time. The V gene is TRBV15, the J gene TRBJ1-5; maybe TRBD1 (5 bases). This CDR3 contains 15 residues. The ends were cut back, 0 bases at V and 5 bases at J, with 11 bases in the middle. Looked up from germline, CDR1 is LNHNV and CDR2 is YYDKDF (reference sequence). The DNA for the CDR3 is TGTGCCACCAGCAGAGAAGGGACTTACTATCAGCCCCAGCATTTT. It is translated as CATSREGTYYQPQHF.

The chain carries TRBV3-1 (or the pseudogene TRBV3-2) and TRBJ2-3; TRBD1 is a possible D gene (5 bases). Trimming left V 1 base short and J 5 bases short, with 28 bases between. The CDR3 contains 20 residues. The V gene's germline CDR1 is LGHDT and CDR2 YNNKEL (reference sequence). The DNA for the CDR3 is TGTGCCAGCAGCCAAGTCTCCCAGCGATTTCAATTAGGGGTCAGAGATACGCAGTATTTT. Translation: CASSQVSQRFQLGVRDTQYF.